This TCR beta chain originates from a study of blood T cells in healthy people across ages. V gave up 1 base and J gave up 1 base, with 11 bases separating them. CDR1 and CDR2 (germline): SGHDT, YYEEEE. The CDR3 is 15 amino acids. The amount of total RNA extracted per sample was at least 5.5 micrograms. The authors ran a second PCR of about 6 to 11 cycles using a sample-barcoded 5' primer and a J-beta primer mix. TCRdb redid the calling of the 5' RACE reads with MiXCR, one entry per CDR3 protein. The sample records roughly 700,000 distinct CDR3 sequences, 20% to 30% being singletons. In addition, the sample was reused for a study of T cells of mothers and their children. That paper states: Samples were provided by three healthy Caucasian mothers and their six children.

Sequenced input: blood. This chain uses TRBV5-6 with TRBJ1-1; D perhaps matches TRBD1 (5 bases). The TCR was taken from a boy aged 5-17 years in good health. CDR3 residues: CASSLWRGGNTEAFF. The CDR3 DNA sequence: TGTGCCAGCAGCTTGTGGCGTGGGGGGAACACTGAAGCTTTCTTT.